What follows describes a single T cell receptor beta chain. The antigen remains undetermined. Time point defined: newly diagnosed GD, antithyroid drugs for less than 3 months. The TCR library was made from RNA that had been extracted from PBMCs in TRIzol. Diagnosing Graves' disease relied on the American Thyroid Association guidelines. Around 10 milliliters of peripheral blood were drawn into EDTA tubes. The entry originates in a study of regulatory T cells in long-lasting Graves disease. Libraries of TCR beta came from iRepertoire HTBI primers plus Arm-PCR of CDR3 regions. TCRdb analysed the multiplex PCR reads with MiXCR anew, one entry per CDR3 protein. Found here are a few hundred thousand distinct CDR3 sequences, over 20% of them singletons; the top ten hold 11% to 15%. Looked up from germline, CDR1 is SGHTA and CDR2 is FQGNSA. V was clipped by 5 bases and J by 6 bases, with 20 bases between them. This CDR3 comprises 16 residues.

Whole-study findings and limits: Persistent Graves' cases showed lower TCR diversity than newly diagnosed cases.

The J gene is TRBJ2-1, the V gene TRBV7-2; D is undetermined. Sample: peripheral blood mononuclear cells (PBMCs), taken at new diagnosis, from a patient treated with antithyroid drugs. The source is a female donor with Graves disease. CDR3 residues: CASSGTRTNLCNEQFF. CDR3 DNA: TGTGCCAGCAGCGGCACCCGGACCAACCTCTGCAATGAGCAGTTCTTC.